This T cell receptor beta chain was retrieved from a study of blood T cell repertoires in COVID-19. CDR1 is SGHNT and CDR2 is YYREEE in the germline V gene (reference sequence). Unmatched junction bases numbered 13, after V lost 3 bases and J lost 8 bases. The CDR3 is 16 residues long. Measured with immunoSEQ multiplex PCR; TCRdb has only the in-frame clones, and not every one. The data contain roughly 230,000 clones, approximately 81% of them singletons. The receptor was derived from a woman between 50 and 59 years old who had been exposed to COVID-19. The chain couples TRBV5-4 to TRBJ2-1; 8 bases are a match to TRBD1. The source material was PBMCs or T cells enriched from blood (not recorded which). In DNA form, the CDR3 reads TGTGCCAGCAGCTCCGCCGCAGGGGGCAGCTTCTATGAGCAGTTCTTC. Protein sequence: CASSSAAGGSFYEQFF.